This T cell receptor (beta chain) was sequenced for a study of molecular identifiers for immune sequencing clone quantification. Study results and limitations: The share of molecules held by clones above 20 RNA copies was over 97% in effector cells and under 1% in naive cells. The study reportedly detected spiked Jurkat TCR RNA from one cell among 1.1 million or so naive cells.

Investigators produced naive CD8 libraries from roughly 20,000 to 1,000,000 sorted cells, drawing on 10%, 30% or 50% RNA. Comments on this clonotype: What it binds is unknown.

Previously described methods and listed TCR primers were used for bulk TCR libraries. MiXCR was run by TCRdb on the PCR reads, yielding one entry per CDR3 protein. The data show about 500,000 distinct CDR3 sequences, about a quarter seen once. With 4 bases clipped from V and 1 base from J, the junction kept 10 bases outside the gene matches. From germline, CDR1 is MNHEY and CDR2 SMNVEV (reference sequence). The CDR3 spans 16 residues. This sequence originates from a human donor in good health. Some libraries in this study had Jurkat cell RNA spiked in. The chain couples TRBV27 to TRBJ2-7; 7 nucleotides agree with TRBD2. The sequencing sample was made of naive CD8+ T cells from blood, with Jurkat cell RNA spiked in. Indicated subset: FACS-sorted CD8+CD4-CCR7+CD45RA+ naive T cells. For the CDR3, the DNA is TGTGCCAGCAGTTATATCGCGGGGGTGCAGTCCTACGAGCAGTACTTC. Translated, it gives CASSYIAGVQSYEQYF.